This T cell receptor beta chain was documented in a study of T cell responses to AZD1222 COVID-19 vaccine. Findings and caveats of the study: Clonal diversity was possibly underestimated, and the donors were mostly white British, with more females. Researchers took repertoire samples only after the peak T cell response had come. As reported, nearly half of all spike-specific TCRs target variant regions that are unmutated. Rises in breadth and depth of Spike-specific TCRs came after two AZD1222 doses.

Per germline, CDR1 LNHDA and CDR2 SQIVND (reference sequence). This CDR3 is built from 13 residues. V lost 5 bases, J lost 6 bases, and 5 bases stayed unmatched. This clone turned up a few times. What it binds is not known. Using immunoSEQ multiplex PCR, the repertoire was profiled, and TCRdb retains in-frame clones only, with some absent. There are around 120,000 clones in the sample; around 88% occur only once, and approximately 12% lies in the top ten. V is TRBV19 and J is TRBJ1-1; 8 nucleotides agree with TRBD1. The specimen comprised peripheral blood, sampled on day 0 of MenACWY control vaccination. This TCR was recovered from an adult in good health. CDR3 nucleotides: TGTGCCAGTAGTTCAGGGGGCAAGGCTGAAGCTTTCTTT. It is translated as CASSSGGKAEAFF.